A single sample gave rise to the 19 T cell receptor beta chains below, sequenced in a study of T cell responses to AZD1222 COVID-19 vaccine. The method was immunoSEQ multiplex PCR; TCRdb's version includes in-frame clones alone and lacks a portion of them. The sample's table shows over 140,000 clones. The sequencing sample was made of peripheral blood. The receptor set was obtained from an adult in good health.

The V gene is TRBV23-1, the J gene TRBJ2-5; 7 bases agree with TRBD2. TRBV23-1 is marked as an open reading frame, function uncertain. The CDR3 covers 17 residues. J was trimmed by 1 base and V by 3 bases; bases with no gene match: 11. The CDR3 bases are TGCGCCAGCAGTCATCCACCCAGGTGGGGGGGCCAAGAGACCCAGTACTTC. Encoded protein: CASSHPPRWGGQETQYF.

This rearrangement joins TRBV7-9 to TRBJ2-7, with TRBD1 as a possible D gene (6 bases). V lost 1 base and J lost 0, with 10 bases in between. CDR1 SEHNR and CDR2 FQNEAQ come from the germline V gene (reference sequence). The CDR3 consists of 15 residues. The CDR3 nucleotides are TGTGCCAGCAGCTTAGGACAGGACAGCTCCTACGAGCAGTACTTC. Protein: CASSLGQDSSYEQYF.

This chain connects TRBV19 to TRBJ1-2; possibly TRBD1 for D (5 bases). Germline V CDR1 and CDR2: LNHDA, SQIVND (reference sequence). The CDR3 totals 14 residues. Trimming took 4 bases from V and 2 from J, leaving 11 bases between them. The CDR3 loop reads CASSTQGSNYGYTF. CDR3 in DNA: TGTGCCAGTAGTACCCAGGGATCCAACTATGGCTACACCTTC.

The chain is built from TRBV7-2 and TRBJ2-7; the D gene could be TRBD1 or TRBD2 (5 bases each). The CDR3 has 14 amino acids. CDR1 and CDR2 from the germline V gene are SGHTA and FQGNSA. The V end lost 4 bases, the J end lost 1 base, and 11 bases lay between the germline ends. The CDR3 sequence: CASSWDGGSYEQYF. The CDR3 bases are TGTGCCAGCAGCTGGGACGGAGGATCCTACGAGCAGTACTTC.

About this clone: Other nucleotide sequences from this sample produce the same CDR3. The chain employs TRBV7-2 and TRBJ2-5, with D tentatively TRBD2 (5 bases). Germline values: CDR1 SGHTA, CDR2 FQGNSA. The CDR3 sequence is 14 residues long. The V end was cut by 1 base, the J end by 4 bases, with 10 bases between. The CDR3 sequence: CASSLGSAGETQYF. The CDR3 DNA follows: TGTGCCAGCAGCTTAGGGTCGGCGGGAGAGACCCAGTACTTC.

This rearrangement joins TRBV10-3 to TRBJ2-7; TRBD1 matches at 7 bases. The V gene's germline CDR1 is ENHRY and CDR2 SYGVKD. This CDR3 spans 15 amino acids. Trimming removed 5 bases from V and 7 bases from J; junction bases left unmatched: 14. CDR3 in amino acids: CAISPSAGQVWEQYF. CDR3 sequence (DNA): TGTGCCATCAGTCCCTCTGCAGGACAGGTGTGGGAGCAGTACTTC.

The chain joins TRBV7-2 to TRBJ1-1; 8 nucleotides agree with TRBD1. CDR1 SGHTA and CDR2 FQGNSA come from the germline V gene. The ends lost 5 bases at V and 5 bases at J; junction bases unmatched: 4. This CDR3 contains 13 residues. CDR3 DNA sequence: TGTGCCAGCAGCACGGACAGGGATACTGAAGCTTTCTTT. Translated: CASSTDRDTEAFF.

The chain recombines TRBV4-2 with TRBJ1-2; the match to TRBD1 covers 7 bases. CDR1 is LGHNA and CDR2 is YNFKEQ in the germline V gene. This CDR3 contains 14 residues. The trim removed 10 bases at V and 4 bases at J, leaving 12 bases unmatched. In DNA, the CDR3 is TGTGCCACCCGGCAGCCTTCAGGGGGCTATGGCTACACCTTC. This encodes CATRQPSGGYGYTF.

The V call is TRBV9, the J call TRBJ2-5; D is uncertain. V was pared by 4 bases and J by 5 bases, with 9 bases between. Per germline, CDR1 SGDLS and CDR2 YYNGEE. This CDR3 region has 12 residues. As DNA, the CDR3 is TGTGCCAGCAGCCCCGGCCGGGAGACCCAGTACTTC. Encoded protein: CASSPGRETQYF.

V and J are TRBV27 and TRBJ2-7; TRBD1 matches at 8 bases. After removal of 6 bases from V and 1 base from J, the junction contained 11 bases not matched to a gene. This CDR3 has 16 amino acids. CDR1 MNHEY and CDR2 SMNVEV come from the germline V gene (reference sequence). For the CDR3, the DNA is TGTGCCAGCAGCCCCCGGCTCAGGGACAGGTCCTACGAGCAGTACTTC. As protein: CASSPRLRDRSYEQYF.

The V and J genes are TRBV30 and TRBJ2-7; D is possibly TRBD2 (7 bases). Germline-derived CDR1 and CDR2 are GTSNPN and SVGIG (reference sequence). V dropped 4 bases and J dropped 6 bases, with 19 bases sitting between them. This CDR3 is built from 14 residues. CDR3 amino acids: CAWNEGGPYLEQYF. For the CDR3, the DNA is TGTGCCTGGAACGAGGGGGGGCCATACCTCGAGCAGTACTTC.

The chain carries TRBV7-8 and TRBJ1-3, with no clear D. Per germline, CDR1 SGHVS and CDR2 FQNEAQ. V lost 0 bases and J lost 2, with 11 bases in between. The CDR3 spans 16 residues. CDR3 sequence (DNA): TGTGCCAGCAGCTTAGCGTTAACCGGACCTGGAAACACCATATATTTT. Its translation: CASSLALTGPGNTIYF.

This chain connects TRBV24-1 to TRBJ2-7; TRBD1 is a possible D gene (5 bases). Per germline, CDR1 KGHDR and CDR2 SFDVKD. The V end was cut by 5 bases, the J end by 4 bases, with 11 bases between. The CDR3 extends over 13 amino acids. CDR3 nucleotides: TGTGCCACCAGTGCCAGGGTTGGGTACGAGCAGTACTTC. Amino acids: CATSARVGYEQYF.

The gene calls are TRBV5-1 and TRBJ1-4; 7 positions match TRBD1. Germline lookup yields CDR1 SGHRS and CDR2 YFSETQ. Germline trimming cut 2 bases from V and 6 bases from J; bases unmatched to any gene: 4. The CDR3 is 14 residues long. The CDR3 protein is CASSFGQGDEKLFF. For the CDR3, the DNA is TGCGCCAGCAGCTTTGGGCAGGGGGATGAAAAACTGTTTTTT. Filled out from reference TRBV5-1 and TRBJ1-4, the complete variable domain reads KAGVTQTPRYLIKTRGQQVTLSCSPISGHRSVSWYQQTPGQGLQFLFEYFSETQRNKGNFPGRFSGRQFSNSRSEMNVSTLELGDSALYLCASSFGQGDEKLFFGSGTQLSVL.

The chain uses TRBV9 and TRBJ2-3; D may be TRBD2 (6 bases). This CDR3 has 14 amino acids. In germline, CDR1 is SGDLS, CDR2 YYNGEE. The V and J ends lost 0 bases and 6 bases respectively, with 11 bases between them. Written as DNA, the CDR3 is TGTGCCAGCAGCGTAGGTGCGGGGTGGGATACGCAGTATTTT. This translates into CASSVGAGWDTQYF.

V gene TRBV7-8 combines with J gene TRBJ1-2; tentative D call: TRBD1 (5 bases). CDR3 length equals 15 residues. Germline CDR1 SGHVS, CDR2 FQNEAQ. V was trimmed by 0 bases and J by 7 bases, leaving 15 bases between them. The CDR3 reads CASSLAPDIFTGYTF. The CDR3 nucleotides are TGTGCCAGCAGCTTAGCCCCGGACATCTTTACTGGCTACACCTTC.

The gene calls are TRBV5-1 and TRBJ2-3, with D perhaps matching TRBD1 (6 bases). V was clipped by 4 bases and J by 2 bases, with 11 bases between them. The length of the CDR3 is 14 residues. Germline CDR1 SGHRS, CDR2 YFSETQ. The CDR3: CASSGGPTTDTQYF. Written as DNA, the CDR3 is TGCGCCAGCAGCGGGGGCCCGACCACAGATACGCAGTATTTT.

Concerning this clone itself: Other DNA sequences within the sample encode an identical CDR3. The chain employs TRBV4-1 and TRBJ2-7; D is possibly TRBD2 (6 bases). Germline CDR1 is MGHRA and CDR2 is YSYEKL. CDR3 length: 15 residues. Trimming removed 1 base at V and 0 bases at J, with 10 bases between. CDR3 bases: TGCGCCAGCAGCCAAGTGGGGGGTCCCTCCTACGAGCAGTACTTC. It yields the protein CASSQVGGPSYEQYF.

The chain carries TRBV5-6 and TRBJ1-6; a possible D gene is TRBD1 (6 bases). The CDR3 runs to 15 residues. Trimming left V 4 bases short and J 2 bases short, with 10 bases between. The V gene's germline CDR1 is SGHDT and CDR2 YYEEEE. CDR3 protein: CASSLTGPYNSPLHF. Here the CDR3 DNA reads TGTGCCAGCAGCCTGACAGGTCCCTATAATTCACCCCTCCACTTT.